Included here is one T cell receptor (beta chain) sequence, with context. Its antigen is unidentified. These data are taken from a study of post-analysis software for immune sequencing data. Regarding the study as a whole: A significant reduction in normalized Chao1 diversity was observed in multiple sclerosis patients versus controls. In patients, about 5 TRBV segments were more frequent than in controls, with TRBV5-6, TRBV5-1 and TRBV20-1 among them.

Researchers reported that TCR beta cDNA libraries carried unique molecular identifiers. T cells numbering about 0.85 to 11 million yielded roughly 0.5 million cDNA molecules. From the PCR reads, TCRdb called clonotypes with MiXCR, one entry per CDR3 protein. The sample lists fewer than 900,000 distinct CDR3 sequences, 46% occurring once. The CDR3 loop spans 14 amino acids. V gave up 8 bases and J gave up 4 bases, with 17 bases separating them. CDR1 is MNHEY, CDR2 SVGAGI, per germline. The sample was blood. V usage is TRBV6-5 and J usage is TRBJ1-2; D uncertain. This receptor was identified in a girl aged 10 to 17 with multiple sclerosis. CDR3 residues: CASSVNMACYGYTF. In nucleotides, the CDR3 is TGTGCCAGCTCCGTCAATATGGCCTGCTATGGCTACACCTTC.